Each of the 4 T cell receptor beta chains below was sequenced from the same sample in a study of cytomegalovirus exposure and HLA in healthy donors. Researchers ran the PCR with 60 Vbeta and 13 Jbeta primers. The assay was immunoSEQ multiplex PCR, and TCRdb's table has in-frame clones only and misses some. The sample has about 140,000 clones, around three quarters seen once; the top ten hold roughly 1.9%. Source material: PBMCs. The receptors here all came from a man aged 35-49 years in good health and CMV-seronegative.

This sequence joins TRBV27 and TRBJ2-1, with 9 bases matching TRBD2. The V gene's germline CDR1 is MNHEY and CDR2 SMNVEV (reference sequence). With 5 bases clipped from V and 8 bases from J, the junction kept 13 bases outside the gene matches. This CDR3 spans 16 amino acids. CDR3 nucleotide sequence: TGTGCCAGCAGTCCCGGGACTAGCTGGACACTTGATGAGCAGTTCTTC. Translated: CASSPGTSWTLDEQFF.

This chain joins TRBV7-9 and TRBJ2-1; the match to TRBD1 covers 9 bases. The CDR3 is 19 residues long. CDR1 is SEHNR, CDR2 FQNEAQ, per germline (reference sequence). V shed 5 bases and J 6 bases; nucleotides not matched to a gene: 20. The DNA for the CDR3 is TGTGCCAGCAGCGCGGGACAGGGAGCATTAGGAAATCTTTGCAATGAGCAGTTCTTC. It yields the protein CASSAGQGALGNLCNEQFF. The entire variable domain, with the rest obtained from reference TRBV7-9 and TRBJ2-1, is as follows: DTGVSQNPRHKITKRGQNVTFRCDPISEHNRLYWYRQTLGQGPEFLTYFQNEAQLEKSRLLSDRFSAERPKGSFSTLEIQRTEQGDSAMYLCASSAGQGALGNLCNEQFFGPGTRLTVL.

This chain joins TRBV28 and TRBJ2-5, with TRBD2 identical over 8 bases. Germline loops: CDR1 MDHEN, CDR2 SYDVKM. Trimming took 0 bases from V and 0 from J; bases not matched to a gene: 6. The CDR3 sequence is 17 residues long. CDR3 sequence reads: CASSLWGSGVDQETQYF. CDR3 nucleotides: TGTGCCAGCAGTTTATGGGGTAGCGGGGTGGACCAAGAGACCCAGTACTTC.

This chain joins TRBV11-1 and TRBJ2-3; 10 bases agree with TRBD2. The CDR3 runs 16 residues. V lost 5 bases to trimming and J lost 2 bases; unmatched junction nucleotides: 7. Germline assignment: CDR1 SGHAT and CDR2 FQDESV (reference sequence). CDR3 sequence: CASSPKRGGYTDTQYF. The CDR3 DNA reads TGTGCCAGCAGCCCGAAGCGGGGGGGCTACACAGATACGCAGTATTTT.